The 27 T cell receptor beta chains listed next were all sequenced from one sample in a study of blood T cells in healthy people across ages. A sample-barcoded 5' primer and a J-beta primer mix were used in a second PCR of about 7 to 12 cycles. TCRdb itself ran the 5' RACE reads through MiXCR, one entry per CDR3 protein. This table holds fewer than 1,200,000 distinct CDR3 sequences, 20% to 25% found once. These same data were also listed under a study on T cells of mothers and their children.

The sequencing sample was made of blood. The receptors come from a girl aged 2-10 years in good health.

This clonotype turned up a few times. The V call is TRBV28, the J call TRBJ1-5; D uncertain. CDR1 and CDR2 from the germline V gene are MDHEN and SYDVKM. Trimming took off 6 bases at V and 4 bases at J, with 10 bases between the two ends. The CDR3 has 13 residues. The CDR3 is CASSREGNQPQHF. The CDR3 DNA reads as TGTGCCAGCAGCCGGGAAGGGAATCAGCCCCAGCATTTT.

This clonotype turned up a few times. The J gene is TRBJ1-2, the V gene TRBV20-1; D gene unclear. Germline lookup yields CDR1 DFQATT and CDR2 SNEGSKA (reference sequence). Trimming took 3 bases from V and 3 from J, leaving 20 bases between them. The CDR3 covers 16 residues. The CDR3 here is CSARSLVGDGYYGYTF. In nucleotides, the CDR3 is TGCAGTGCTAGGAGTTTAGTCGGAGATGGCTACTATGGCTACACCTTC.

The CDR3 DNA reads as TGTGCCAGCAGTTACCCGTTAAGGGATGGCTACACCTTC. Translating it yields CASSYPLRDGYTF. The rearrangement joins TRBV6-2 or TRBV6-3 to TRBJ1-2; no reliable D call. Deletions cut 2 bases from V and 6 bases from J, with 10 bases between. There are 13 residues in the CDR3. Germline CDR1 is MNHEY and CDR2 is SVGEGT.

The gene calls are TRBV20-1 and TRBJ2-7; no clear D. The CDR3 runs 15 residues. CDR1 is DFQATT, CDR2 SNEGSKA, per germline (reference sequence). V shed 0 bases and J shed 4 bases, with 16 bases lying between them. DNA of the CDR3: TGCAGTGCTAGAGAGCGCCGGTCCTTAGGTTACGAGCAGTACTTC. It yields the protein CSARERRSLGYEQYF.

This clonotype was recorded a few times. The chain joins TRBV29-1 to TRBJ2-5; 7 nucleotides agree with TRBD1. The CDR3 is 12 amino acids. V shed 7 bases and J 3 bases; nucleotides not matched to a gene: 5. Germline V gives CDR1 SQVTM, CDR2 ANQGSEA. CDR3 sequence reads: CSASDREETQYF. The CDR3 DNA is TGCAGCGCCTCAGACAGGGAAGAGACCCAGTACTTC.

The rearrangement links TRBV9 to TRBJ2-3, with D uncertain. CDR3 length: 16 residues. Germline-derived CDR1 and CDR2 are SGDLS and YYNGEE. Trimming cost V 0 bases and J 6 bases, with 17 bases left between them. CDR3 nucleotide sequence: TGTGCCAGCAGCGTAGCTTTAGGAGCGCCGCCCGATACGCAGTATTTT. This translates into CASSVALGAPPDTQYF.

DNA for the CDR3: TGCAGTGCTATTCATAGCACAGATACGCAGTATTTT. Its protein product is CSAIHSTDTQYF. V gene TRBV20-1 combines with J gene TRBJ2-3; D unclear. This CDR3 is 12 amino acids long. Germline values: CDR1 DFQATT, CDR2 SNEGSKA (reference sequence). V was pared by 4 bases and J by 0 bases, with 5 bases between.

Concerning this clonotype: One end of the junction is discordant with germline, which a read error may explain. Here the CDR3 reads CASIQERQAYNEQFF. In nucleotides, the CDR3 is TGCGCCAGCATCCAAGAGAGACAGGCCTACAATGAGCAGTTCTTC. V and J are TRBV4-1 and TRBJ2-7, with a weak D call TRBD1 (6 bases). Gene TRBJ2-1 matches the end of the DNA better, so the J call may be wrong. CDR1 and CDR2 (germline): MGHRA, YSYEKL. The length of the CDR3 is 15 residues.

In its sample, this clonotype was seen a few times. V and J are TRBV29-1 and TRBJ1-1; D uncertain. Germline CDR1 SQVTM, CDR2 ANQGSEA. The length of the CDR3 is 13 residues. The V gene lost 1 base and the J gene lost 1 base, with 7 bases spanning the gap. The CDR3 loop reads CSVEGHRNTEAFF. The CDR3, as DNA: TGCAGCGTTGAAGGTCATAGGAACACTGAAGCTTTCTTT.

This chain connects TRBV29-1 to TRBJ2-7; D not certain. Looked up from germline, CDR1 is SQVTM and CDR2 is ANQGSEA. V lost 4 bases, J lost 3 bases, and 7 bases lay in between. The CDR3 loop spans 11 amino acids. CDR3 bases: TGCAGCGTTGGTATTGGCTACGAGCAGTACTTC. Protein product: CSVGIGYEQYF.

The chain recombines TRBV7-2 with TRBJ2-5; 7 bases match TRBD1. Looked up from germline, CDR1 is SGHTA and CDR2 is FQGNSA. This CDR3 has 14 amino acids. V was clipped by 3 bases and J by 3 bases; unmatched bases: 4. The chain's CDR3 is CASSLGRGKETQYF. The CDR3 bases are TGTGCCAGCAGCTTGGGCAGGGGGAAAGAGACCCAGTACTTC.

This clonotype was counted between two and nine times. The V gene is TRBV9, the J gene TRBJ2-5; D not resolved. Trimming shortened V by 0 bases and J by 4 bases, and 10 bases separated the two germline ends. Germline lookup yields CDR1 SGDLS and CDR2 YYNGEE. The CDR3 contains 14 residues. This CDR3 reads CASSVDILLETQYF. The CDR3 DNA reads as TGTGCCAGCAGCGTAGACATACTCCTAGAGACCCAGTACTTC.

This clonotype was found a few times. This sequence joins TRBV5-1 and TRBJ2-5; TRBD2 is a possible D gene (6 bases). The better agreement between TRBJ2-1 and the DNA end casts doubt on the J call. Germline CDR1 SGHRS, CDR2 YFSETQ. The CDR3 has 14 residues. The CDR3 sequence: CASMEGLPSNEQFF. CDR3 DNA sequence: TGCGCCAGCATGGAAGGACTACCCTCCAATGAGCAGTTCTTC.

A word on this clonotype: A far larger clone is a single base away, which makes a read error likely. The CDR3 nucleotides read TGTGCCAGCAGCTTAGGGACCTACGAGCAGCACTTC. As protein: CASSLGTYEQHF. The chain links TRBV7-9 to TRBJ2-7; D is uncertain. In germline, CDR1 is SEHNR, CDR2 FQNEAQ (reference sequence). This CDR3 contains 12 residues.

V is TRBV5-6 and J is TRBJ1-2; D unclear. CDR1 and CDR2 from the germline V gene are SGHDT and YYEEEE. The CDR3 length is 13 residues. V lost 4 bases to trimming and J lost 5 bases, with 12 bases between them. CDR3 sequence (DNA): TGTGCCAGCAGCCTAATACAGTCTTATGGCTACACCTTC. Translating it yields CASSLIQSYGYTF.

V and J are TRBV28 and TRBJ2-1, with D perhaps TRBD2 (6 bases). The CDR3 sequence is 16 residues long. V was cut by 7 bases and J by 0 bases, with 16 bases left in between. In germline, CDR1 is MDHEN, CDR2 SYDVKM. CDR3 coding DNA: TGTGCCAGCACATTCCCAGGCGGGACCTCCTACAATGAGCAGTTCTTC. It encodes CASTFPGGTSYNEQFF.

V is TRBV6-5 and J is TRBJ2-2; tentatively, D is TRBD1 or TRBD2 (5 bases each). Germline values: CDR1 MNHEY, CDR2 SVGAGI. The CDR3 runs to 14 residues. The germline V and J ends were trimmed by 7 bases and 4 bases, with 13 bases remaining between them. The DNA for the CDR3 is TGTGCCAGCATCGGGACGTGGAGCACCGGGGAGCTGTTTTTT. It specifies CASIGTWSTGELFF.

This clonotype was recorded many times. The chain is built from TRBV2 and TRBJ2-7, with D perhaps TRBD2 (6 bases). V lost 6 bases and J lost 1, with 10 bases in between. Germline V gene lookup returns CDR1 SNHLY and CDR2 FYNNEI. The CDR3 spans 13 residues. CDR3 coding DNA: TGTGCCAGCAGGCGGGACGGTTCCTACGAGCAGTACTTC. This gives the protein CASRRDGSYEQYF. Full variable domain (remainder filled in from reference TRBV2 and TRBJ2-7): EPEVTQTPSHQVTQMGQEVILRCVPISNHLYFYWYRQILGQKVEFLVSFYNNEISEKSEIFDDQFSVERPDGSNFTLKIRSTKLEDSAMYFCASRRDGSYEQYFGPGTRLTVT.

This clonotype was picked up many times. The rearrangement joins TRBV20-1 to TRBJ2-7; TRBD2 matches at 10 bases. CDR1 is DFQATT, CDR2 SNEGSKA, per germline (reference sequence). The CDR3 has 13 residues. V trimming: 0 bases; J trimming: 13 bases; junction bases outside the gene matches: 9. The CDR3 loop is CSARDVRLAGDYF. In DNA form, the CDR3 reads TGCAGTGCTAGAGATGTAAGGCTAGCGGGGGACTACTTC.

This clonotype was observed a handful of times. V and J are TRBV2 and TRBJ2-2; D is ambiguous. Germline lookup yields CDR1 SNHLY and CDR2 FYNNEI. The CDR3 contains 12 residues. The ends were cut back, 1 base at V and 7 bases at J, with 4 bases in the middle. The CDR3 DNA follows: TGTGCCAGCAGTGAAGGAGGCGGGGAGCTGTTTTTT. Its protein is CASSEGGGELFF. The variable domain in full, completed from reference TRBV2 and TRBJ2-2, reads EPEVTQTPSHQVTQMGQEVILRCVPISNHLYFYWYRQILGQKVEFLVSFYNNEISEKSEIFDDQFSVERPDGSNFTLKIRSTKLEDSAMYFCASSEGGGELFFGEGSRLTVL.

The chain links TRBV29-1 to TRBJ1-5; D is uncertain. The ends were cut back, 4 bases at V and 4 bases at J, with 11 bases in the middle. Germline CDR1 SQVTM, CDR2 ANQGSEA. This CDR3 contains 13 residues. The CDR3, as DNA: TGCAGCGTTGGATCCGGGGAAAATCAGCCCCAGCATTTT. It encodes CSVGSGENQPQHF. The full variable domain, rest sourced from reference TRBV29-1 and TRBJ1-5, is SAVISQKPSRDICQRGTSLTIQCQVDSQVTMMFWYRQQPGQSLTLIATANQGSEATYESGFVIDKFPISRPNLTFSTLTVSNMSPEDSSIYLCSVGSGENQPQHFGDGTRLSIL.

This clonotype was seen a handful of times. A read error may account for a junction end that differs from germline. This chain links TRBV7-7 with TRBJ1-5; D is possibly TRBD1 (6 bases). Germline CDR1 reads SSHAT; CDR2 reads FNYEAQ (reference sequence). The CDR3 sequence is 13 residues long. The CDR3 spells CASSRGGGQPQHF. The CDR3 region has the DNA TGTGCTAGCAGCCGGGGGGGCGGGCAGCCCCAGCATTTT.

The genes are TRBV20-1 and TRBJ2-1; 9 bases map to TRBD1. The CDR3 covers 14 residues. Germline V gives CDR1 DFQATT, CDR2 SNEGSKA (reference sequence). Trimming cost V 6 bases and J 6 bases; bases outside gene matches: 9. This chain's CDR3 is CSAKGQGGSNEQFF. The DNA for the CDR3 is TGCAGTGCCAAGGGACAGGGAGGATCCAATGAGCAGTTCTTC.

This clonotype was seen a few times. V usage is TRBV5-5 and J usage is TRBJ2-5; TRBD2 agrees at 8 bases. Trimming took 2 bases from V and 2 from J; bases not matched to a gene: 8. The CDR3 runs to 16 residues. The germline CDR1 and CDR2 sequences are SGHKS and YYEKEE (reference sequence). CDR3 loop: CASSFARRGDQETQYF. The CDR3 coding sequence is TGTGCCAGCAGCTTCGCGCGGCGGGGGGATCAAGAGACCCAGTACTTC.

CDR3 sequence (DNA): TGTGCCAGCCACGACCTGGACCCAGGGGTTGATTCACCCCTCCACTTT. Amino acid sequence: CASHDLDPGVDSPLHF. V gene TRBV27 combines with J gene TRBJ1-6, with D perhaps matching TRBD1 (6 bases). V gave up 8 bases and J gave up 8 bases, with 22 bases separating them. The CDR3 has 16 amino acids. The germline CDR1 and CDR2 sequences are MNHEY and SMNVEV (reference sequence).

This clonotype has a handful of counts. The CDR3 DNA follows: TGTGCCAGCAGCTTAGGCCCTTGGACAGATACGCAGTATTTT. This encodes CASSLGPWTDTQYF. The V gene is TRBV7-2, the J gene TRBJ2-3; D is unclear. V lost 1 base and J lost 3, with 8 bases in between. The CDR3 runs to 14 residues. The germline V gene has CDR1 SGHTA and CDR2 FQGNSA.

This clonotype showed up just a few times. A junction end diverges from the germline sequence, so it may reflect a read error. This sequence joins TRBV7-2 and TRBJ2-1, with 8 bases matching TRBD2. The V gene's germline CDR1 is SGHTA and CDR2 FQGNSA. The CDR3 is 14 residues long. The CDR3 DNA reads TGTGCCACTAGGTCGGCGGGAGGATTCAATGAGCAGTCCTTC. Translated: CATRSAGGFNEQSF.